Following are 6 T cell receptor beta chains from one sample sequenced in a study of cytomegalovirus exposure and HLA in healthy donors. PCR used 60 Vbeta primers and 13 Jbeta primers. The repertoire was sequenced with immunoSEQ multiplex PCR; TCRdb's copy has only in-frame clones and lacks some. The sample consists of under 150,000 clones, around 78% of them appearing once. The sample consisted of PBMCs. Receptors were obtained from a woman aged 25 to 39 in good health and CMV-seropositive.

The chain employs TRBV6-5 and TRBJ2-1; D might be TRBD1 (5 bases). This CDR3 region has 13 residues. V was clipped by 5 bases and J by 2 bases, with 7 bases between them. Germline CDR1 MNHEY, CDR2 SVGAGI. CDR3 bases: TGTGCCAGCAGTCAAGGGGCCTACAATGAGCAGTTCTTC. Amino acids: CASSQGAYNEQFF.

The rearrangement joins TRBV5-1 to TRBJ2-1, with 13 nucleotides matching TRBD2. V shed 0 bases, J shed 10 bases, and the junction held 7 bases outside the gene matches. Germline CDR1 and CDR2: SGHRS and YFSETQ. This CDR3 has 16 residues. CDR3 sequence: CASSLVTSGGAGEQFF. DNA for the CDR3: TGCGCCAGCAGCTTGGTCACTAGCGGGGGGGCTGGAGAGCAGTTCTTC. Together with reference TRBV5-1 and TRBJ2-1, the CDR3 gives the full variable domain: KAGVTQTPRYLIKTRGQQVTLSCSPISGHRSVSWYQQTPGQGLQFLFEYFSETQRNKGNFPGRFSGRQFSNSRSEMNVSTLELGDSALYLCASSLVTSGGAGEQFFGPGTRLTVL.

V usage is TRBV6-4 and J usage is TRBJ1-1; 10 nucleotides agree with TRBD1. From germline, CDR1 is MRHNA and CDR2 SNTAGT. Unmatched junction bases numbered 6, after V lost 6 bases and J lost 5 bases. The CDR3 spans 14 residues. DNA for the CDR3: TGTGCCAGCAGAGCCGACAGGGGGCAAACTGAAGCTTTCTTT. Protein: CASRADRGQTEAFF.

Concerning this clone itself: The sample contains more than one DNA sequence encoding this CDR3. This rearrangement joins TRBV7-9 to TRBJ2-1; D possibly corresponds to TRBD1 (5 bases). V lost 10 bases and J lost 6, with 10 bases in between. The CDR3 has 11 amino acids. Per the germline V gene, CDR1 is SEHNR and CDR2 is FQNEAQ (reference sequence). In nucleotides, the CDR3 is TGTGCCATTCAGGGCCGCAATGAGCAGTTCTTC. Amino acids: CAIQGRNEQFF.

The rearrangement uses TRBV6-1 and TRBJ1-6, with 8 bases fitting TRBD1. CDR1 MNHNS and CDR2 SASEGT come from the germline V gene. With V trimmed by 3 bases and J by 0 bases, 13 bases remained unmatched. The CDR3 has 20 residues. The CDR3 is CASSDPWGTGYSSYNSPLHF. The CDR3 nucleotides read TGTGCCAGCAGTGACCCCTGGGGGACAGGTTACAGCTCCTATAATTCACCCCTCCACTTT.

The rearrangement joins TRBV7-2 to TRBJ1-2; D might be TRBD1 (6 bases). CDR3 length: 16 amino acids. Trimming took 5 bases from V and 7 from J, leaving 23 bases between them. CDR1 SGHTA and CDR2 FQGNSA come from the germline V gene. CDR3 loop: CASSPGSSVIGGGYTF. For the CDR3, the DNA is TGTGCCAGCAGCCCCGGTTCCAGTGTTATAGGGGGTGGCTACACCTTC.